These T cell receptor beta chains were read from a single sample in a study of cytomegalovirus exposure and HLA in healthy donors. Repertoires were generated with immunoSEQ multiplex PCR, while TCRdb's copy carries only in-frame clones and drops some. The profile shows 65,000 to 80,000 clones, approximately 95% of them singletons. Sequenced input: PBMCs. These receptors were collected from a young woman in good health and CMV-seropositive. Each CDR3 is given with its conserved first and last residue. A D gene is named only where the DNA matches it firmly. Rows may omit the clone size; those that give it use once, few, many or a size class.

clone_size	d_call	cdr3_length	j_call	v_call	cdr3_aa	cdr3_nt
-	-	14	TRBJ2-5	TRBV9	CASSPDSFQETQYF	TGTGCCAGCAGCCCTGACAGTTTTCAAGAGACCCAGTACTTC
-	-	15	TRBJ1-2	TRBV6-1	CASSEGETGPWGYTF	TGTGCCAGCAGTGAAGGAGAGACAGGCCCCTGGGGCTACACCTTC
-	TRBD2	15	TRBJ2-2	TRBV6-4	CASSETGGDTGELFF	TGTGCCAGCAGTGAAACGGGAGGGGACACCGGGGAGCTGTTTTTT
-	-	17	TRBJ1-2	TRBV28	CASTNPLYRPTNYGYTF	TGTGCCAGCACAAACCCCCTATACAGGCCCACTAACTATGGCTACACCTTC
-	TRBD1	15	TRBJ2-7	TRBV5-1	CASSLSGGRSYEQYF	TGCGCCAGCAGCCTCTCAGGGGGTCGCTCCTACGAGCAGTACTTC
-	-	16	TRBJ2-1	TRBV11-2	CASSILQGESYNEQFF	TGTGCCAGCAGCATATTACAGGGAGAAAGCTACAATGAGCAGTTCTTC
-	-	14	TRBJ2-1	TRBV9	CASSVDSSDNEQFF	TGTGCCAGCAGCGTGGACAGCTCCGACAATGAGCAGTTCTTC
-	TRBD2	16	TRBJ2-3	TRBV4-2	CASSPTRGGGTDTQYF	TGTGCCAGCAGCCCAACACGCGGGGGGGGCACAGATACGCAGTATTTT
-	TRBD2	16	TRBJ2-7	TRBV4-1	CASSQELAESSYEQYF	TGCGCCAGCAGCCAAGAACTAGCGGAGAGCTCCTACGAGCAGTACTTC
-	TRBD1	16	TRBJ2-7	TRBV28	CASTETGGTGSYEQYF	TGTGCCAGCACGGAAACGGGCGGGACAGGGAGCTACGAGCAGTACTTC
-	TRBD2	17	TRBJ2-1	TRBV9	CASSVASGLAPYNEQFF	TGTGCCAGCAGCGTAGCTAGCGGGCTCGCCCCTTACAATGAGCAGTTCTTC
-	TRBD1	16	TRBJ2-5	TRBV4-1	CASSQDNGRGRETQYF	TGCGCCAGCAGCCAAGATAACGGCAGGGGGCGGGAGACCCAGTACTTC
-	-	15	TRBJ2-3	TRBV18	CASSPGLRNRDTQYF	TGTGCCAGCTCACCGGGTCTCAGGAACAGGGATACGCAGTATTTT
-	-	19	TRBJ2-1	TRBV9	CASSVGPTSWGITYNEQFF	TGTGCCAGCAGCGTAGGTCCCACTAGCTGGGGGATTACCTACAATGAGCAGTTCTTC
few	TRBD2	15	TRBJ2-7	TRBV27	CASSQIGSGDYEQYF	TGTGCCAGCAGCCAAATCGGTAGCGGGGACTACGAGCAGTACTTC
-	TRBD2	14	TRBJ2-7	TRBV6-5	CASSYLAGTYEQYF	TGTGCCAGCAGTTATCTAGCGGGCACCTACGAGCAGTACTTC
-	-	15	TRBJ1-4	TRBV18	CASSPPGGTNEKLFF	TGTGCCAGCTCACCACCGGGGGGGACTAATGAAAAACTGTTTTTT
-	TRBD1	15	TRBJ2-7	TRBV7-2	CASSLGPGTAYEQYF	TGTGCCAGCAGCTTGGGGCCCGGGACAGCTTACGAGCAGTACTTC
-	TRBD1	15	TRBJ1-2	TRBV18	CASTPSGQANYGYTF	TGTGCCAGCACCCCATCCGGACAGGCTAACTATGGCTACACCTTC
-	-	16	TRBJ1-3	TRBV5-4	CASSRTESSSGNTIYF	TGTGCCAGCAGCAGGACTGAGTCAAGCTCTGGAAACACCATATATTTT
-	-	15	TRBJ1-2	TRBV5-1	CASSPDAGTNYGYTF	TGCGCCAGCAGCCCTGATGCAGGGACTAACTATGGCTACACCTTC
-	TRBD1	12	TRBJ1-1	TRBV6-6	CASRGTGGEAFF	TGTGCCAGCAGAGGGACAGGCGGGGAAGCTTTCTTT
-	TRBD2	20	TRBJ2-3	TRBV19	CASSAPFGSGGPYHTDTQYF	TGTGCCAGTAGTGCCCCCTTTGGCAGCGGGGGCCCTTACCACACAGATACGCAGTATTTT
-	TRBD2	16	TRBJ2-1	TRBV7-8	CASSLAGAGRAGEQFF	TGTGCCAGCAGCCTGGCGGGAGCGGGCCGTGCGGGTGAGCAGTTCTTC
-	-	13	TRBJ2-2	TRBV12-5	CASGLAGTGELFF	TGTGCTAGTGGTTTGGCCGGGACCGGGGAGCTGTTTTTT
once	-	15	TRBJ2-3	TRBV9	CASSFTGYGSDTQYF	TGTGCCAGCAGCTTCACAGGGTACGGGTCTGATACGCAGTATTTT
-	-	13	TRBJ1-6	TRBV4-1	CASSQVDNSPLHF	TGCGCCAGCAGCCAAGTAGATAATTCACCCCTCCACTTT
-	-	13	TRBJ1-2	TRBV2	CASSADRGLGYTF	TGTGCCAGCAGCGCTGACCGGGGTTTAGGCTACACCTTC
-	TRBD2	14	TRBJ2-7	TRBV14	CASSPLAGSYEQYF	TGTGCCAGCAGCCCTCTAGCGGGATCCTACGAGCAGTACTTC
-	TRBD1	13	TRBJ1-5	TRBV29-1	CSVGDRDNQPQHF	TGCAGCGTTGGGGACAGGGACAATCAGCCCCAGCATTTT
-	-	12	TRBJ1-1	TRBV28	CASRRPETEAFF	TGTGCCAGCAGAAGGCCGGAGACTGAAGCTTTCTTT
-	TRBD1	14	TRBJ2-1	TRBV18	CASSPPTGDNEQFF	TGTGCCAGCTCACCTCCGACAGGGGACAATGAGCAGTTCTTC
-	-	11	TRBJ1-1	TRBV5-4	CASRGGLEAFF	TGTGCCAGCAGAGGCGGCCTTGAAGCTTTCTTT
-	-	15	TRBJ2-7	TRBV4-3	CASSQEDSVTYEQYF	TGCGCCAGCAGCCAAGAGGACTCCGTCACCTACGAGCAGTACTTC
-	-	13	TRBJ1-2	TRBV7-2	CASSYTGNYGYTF	TGTGCCAGCAGCTATACGGGAAACTATGGCTACACCTTC
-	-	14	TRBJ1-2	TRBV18	CASSQATGSYGYTF	TGTGCCAGCTCACAAGCAACAGGGAGTTATGGCTACACCTTC
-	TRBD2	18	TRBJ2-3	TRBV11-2	CASSLLAGGLVSTDTQYF	TGTGCCAGCAGCTTACTAGCGGGAGGGTTGGTAAGCACAGATACGCAGTATTTT
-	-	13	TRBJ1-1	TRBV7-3	CASSATVNTEAFF	TGTGCCAGCAGCGCTACAGTAAACACTGAAGCTTTCTTT
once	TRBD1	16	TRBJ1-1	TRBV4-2	CASSPTTGTAYSEAFF	TGTGCCAGCAGCCCCACGACCGGGACAGCCTATTCTGAAGCTTTCTTT
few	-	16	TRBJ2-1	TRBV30	CAWSRLRDSPVDEQFF	TGTGCCTGGAGTCGCCTCCGGGACTCCCCGGTTGATGAGCAGTTCTTC
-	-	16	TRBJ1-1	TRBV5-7	CASSLGAGAPNTEAFF	TGTGCCAGCAGCTTGGGGGCAGGGGCCCCGAACACTGAAGCTTTCTTT
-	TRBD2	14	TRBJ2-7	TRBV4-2	CASSPAGEGYEQYF	TGTGCCAGCAGCCCAGCGGGAGAGGGCTACGAGCAGTACTTC
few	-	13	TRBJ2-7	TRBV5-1	CASSLDISYEQYF	TGCGCCAGCAGCTTGGATATCTCCTACGAGCAGTACTTC
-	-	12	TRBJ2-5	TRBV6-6	CASRGGLETQYF	TGTGCCAGCAGGGGGGGGCTGGAGACCCAGTACTTC
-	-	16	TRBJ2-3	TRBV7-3	CASRSMTASLADTQYF	TGTGCCAGCAGGTCTATGACGGCTAGTCTCGCAGATACGCAGTATTTT
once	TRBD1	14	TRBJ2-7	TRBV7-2	CASSSSGGNYEQYF	TGTGCCAGCAGCTCCTCAGGGGGTAACTACGAGCAGTACTTC
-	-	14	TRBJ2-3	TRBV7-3	CASSLRSRGDTQYF	TGTGCCAGCAGCTTAAGAAGTCGGGGGGATACGCAGTATTTT
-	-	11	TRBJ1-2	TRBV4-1	CASSVGDGYTF	TGCGCCAGCAGCGTCGGAGATGGCTACACCTTC
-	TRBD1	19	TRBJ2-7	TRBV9	CASSPRGHQSGGRSYEQYF	TGTGCCAGCAGCCCCAGGGGCCATCAGTCAGGGGGTCGTTCCTACGAGCAGTACTTC
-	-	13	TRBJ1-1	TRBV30	CAWSVLVYTEAFF	TGTGCCTGGAGTGTACTCGTCTACACTGAAGCTTTCTTT